This TCR beta chain was documented in a study of cytomegalovirus exposure and HLA in healthy donors. Whole-study results and caveats: The authors considered a cluster of highly shared sequence variants likely to be a sequencing artifact.

In this sample, this clone turned up a few times. As yet, its antigen is unknown. This PCR relied on a set of 60 Vbeta primers and 13 Jbeta primers. Measured with immunoSEQ multiplex PCR; TCRdb has only the in-frame clones, and not every one. The sample carries 150,000 to 200,000 clones, about 69% recorded once. The germline gives CDR1 SGDLS, CDR2 YYNGEE. The CDR3 contains 15 residues. V lost 2 bases, J lost 9 bases, and 9 bases stayed unmatched. This TCR derives from a human donor in good health. The chain joins TRBV9 to TRBJ2-1; 9 nucleotides align to TRBD2. Sequenced input: PBMCs. The DNA of the CDR3 is TGTGCCAGCAGCGTGGGCGGGGGGGCCCGCATTGAGCAGTTCTTC. It specifies CASSVGGGARIEQFF.